The 5 T cell receptor beta chains reported below all come from one sample, sequenced in a study of vaccination and CD4 T cells after COVID-19. Sequencing of cultured CD4+ T cell DNA used the Oncomine TCR Beta short-read assay. TCRdb ran MiXCR on the PCR reads and lists one entry per CDR3 protein. The sample shows 7,900 or so distinct CDR3 sequences, roughly two thirds of them seen only once. Sample treatment: roughly 10-day PBMC culture with coronavirus spike peptide pools or control peptides (ViraFEST assay). Which antigens these TCRs recognize remains unknown. Sequences were obtained from CD4+ T cells from blood, cultured in vitro. The receptors shown here come from a human donor who had recovered from COVID-19.

This clonotype was observed a handful of times. This chain links TRBV12-3 or TRBV12-4 with TRBJ1-1; D is ambiguous. Trimming pared 6 bases from V and 1 base from J, leaving 15 bases between. The CDR3 covers 15 residues. CDR3 loop: CASRLDELENTEAFF. The CDR3 coding sequence is TGTGCCAGCAGGCTGGACGAATTGGAGAACACTGAAGCTTTCTTT.

The V gene is TRBV7-3, the J gene TRBJ1-6, with D maybe TRBD1 (6 bases). Germline CDR1 and CDR2: SGHTA and FQGTGA. CDR3 length: 14 amino acids. V was trimmed by 2 bases and J by 11 bases, leaving 13 bases between them. The chain's CDR3 is CASSLEGGRTPLHF. In nucleotides, the CDR3 is TGTGCCAGCAGCTTAGAAGGGGGACGGACACCCCTCCACTTT. Full variable domain (missing parts from reference TRBV7-3 and TRBJ1-6): GAGVSQTPSNKVTEKGKYVELRCDPISGHTALYWYRQSLGQGPEFLIYFQGTGAADDSGLPNDRFFAVRPEGSVSTLKIQRTERGDSAVYLCASSLEGGRTPLHFGNGTRLTVT.

The chain combines TRBV4-3 with TRBJ1-6; D is undetermined. Germline CDR1 and CDR2: LGHNA and YSLEER. V lost 1 base and J 8 bases, leaving 9 bases between the germline ends. CDR3 size: 14 residues. Here the CDR3 DNA reads TGCGCCAGCAGCCAAGGAGGAATATATTCACCCCTCCACTTT. Residues: CASSQGGIYSPLHF.

This rearrangement joins TRBV19 to TRBJ1-2; D not resolved. Trimming left V 7 bases short and J 5 bases short, with 23 bases between. Germline CDR1 reads LNHDA; CDR2 reads SQIVND (reference sequence). CDR3 length: 16 residues. CDR3 sequence: CASTQRAALLNYGYTF. CDR3 DNA sequence: TGTGCCAGTACCCAGCGGGCAGCGCTTCTTAATTATGGCTACACCTTC.

This clonotype was counted between two and nine times. This chain's CDR3 is CASSLVQNYGYTF. CDR3 DNA: TGTGCCAGCAGTTTAGTACAGAACTATGGCTACACCTTC. This chain joins TRBV12-3 or TRBV12-4 and TRBJ1-2; the D is unclear. CDR3 length: 13 amino acids. V was clipped by 1 base and J by 2 bases, with 5 bases between them.